A single sample is the source of the 27 T cell receptor beta chains below, sequenced in a study of blood T cell repertoires in COVID-19. Only in-frame clones appear in the TCRdb table, and some are missing; sequencing was by immunoSEQ multiplex PCR. The sample has roughly 160,000 clones; about 85% are singletons. The sample consisted of peripheral blood. The receptors derive from a man aged 35 to 55 with acute or convalescent COVID-19.

This clone has just a few counts. The J gene is TRBJ1-5, the V gene TRBV28, with 7 bases aligning to TRBD1. CDR1 is MDHEN and CDR2 is SYDVKM in the germline V gene. The CDR3 covers 14 residues. V shed 5 bases and J 3 bases; nucleotides not matched to a gene: 4. The CDR3 protein is CASSPGQINQPQHF. The DNA of the CDR3 is TGTGCCAGCAGTCCGGGACAGATCAATCAGCCCCAGCATTTT.

The chain is built from TRBV29-1 and TRBJ1-1; possibly TRBD1 for D (6 bases). Germline V gene lookup returns CDR1 SQVTM and CDR2 ANQGSEA. V was pared by 4 bases and J by 0 bases, with 12 bases between. This CDR3 is 14 amino acids long. The CDR3 coding sequence is TGCAGCGTTGGGGGGCAAACTTTGAACACTGAAGCTTTCTTT. Encoded protein: CSVGGQTLNTEAFF.

CDR3 amino acids: CASSSGEGSNQPQHF. The CDR3 DNA reads TGCGCCAGCAGTTCCGGGGAGGGAAGCAATCAGCCCCAGCATTTT. V and J are TRBV5-1 and TRBJ1-5, with D hard to call. The V end lost 5 bases, the J end lost 1 base, and 13 bases lay between the germline ends. Germline CDR1 and CDR2: SGHRS and YFSETQ. CDR3 length: 15 amino acids.

This chain links TRBV2 with TRBJ1-6; D not certain. The CDR3 loop spans 13 amino acids. The ends were cut back, 6 bases at V and 7 bases at J, with 10 bases in the middle. Germline lookup yields CDR1 SNHLY and CDR2 FYNNEI. CDR3 coding DNA: TGTGCCAGCAGCCAGACGGGAAATTCACCCCTCCACTTT. Its protein product is CASSQTGNSPLHF.

This rearrangement joins TRBV7-8 to TRBJ1-2; no clear D. Trimming removed 1 base at V and 8 bases at J, with 14 bases between. In germline, CDR1 is SGHVS, CDR2 FQNEAQ. The length of the CDR3 is 14 residues. This CDR3 is CASSLVGLGEGYTF. Here the CDR3 DNA reads TGTGCCAGCAGCTTAGTTGGTTTGGGCGAGGGCTACACCTTC.

This chain's CDR3 is CASSAYVNSGNTIYF. The CDR3 DNA reads as TGTGCCAGCAGCGCGTACGTAAACTCTGGAAACACCATATATTTT. The V call is TRBV7-2, the J call TRBJ1-3; D not resolved. Per the germline V gene, CDR1 is SGHTA and CDR2 is FQGNSA. The V and J ends lost 5 bases and 0 bases respectively, with 11 bases between them. This CDR3 comprises 15 residues.

The chain joins TRBV5-1 to TRBJ2-3; 12 bases fit TRBD2. The CDR3 length is 17 residues. Germline V gives CDR1 SGHRS, CDR2 YFSETQ. The trim removed 6 bases at V and 6 bases at J, leaving 14 bases unmatched. CDR3 amino acids: CASNLAASGGALDTQYF. DNA of the CDR3: TGCGCCAGCAACCTGGCTGCTAGCGGGGGGGCCTTGGATACGCAGTATTTT.

This chain links TRBV7-2 with TRBJ1-2, with D possibly being TRBD1 (5 bases). Trimming shortened V by 5 bases and J by 4 bases, and 11 bases separated the two germline ends. Germline CDR1 reads SGHTA; CDR2 reads FQGNSA. The CDR3 is 13 residues long. CDR3 bases: TGTGCCAGCAGCCCCAAGACAGTCTATGGCTACACCTTC. It codes for CASSPKTVYGYTF.

This clone came up once. This chain uses TRBV19 with TRBJ1-2, with D possibly matching TRBD1 (6 bases). Per germline, CDR1 LNHDA and CDR2 SQIVND (reference sequence). CDR3 length: 14 residues. Between the trimmed V and J ends, which lost 5 bases and 1 base, there was a span of 11 bases. CDR3 bases: TGTGCCAGTAGTCCCGGACAGAATAACTATGGCTACACCTTC. This sequence encodes CASSPGQNNYGYTF.

The V call is TRBV28, the J call TRBJ1-4; D is unclear. Germline-derived CDR1 and CDR2 are MDHEN and SYDVKM. This CDR3 is 13 amino acids long. V gave up 9 bases and J gave up 3 bases, with 11 bases separating them. CDR3 coding DNA: TGTGCCAGTCGACGGGGTTCTAATGAAAAACTGTTTTTT. Translation gives CASRRGSNEKLFF.

V gene TRBV30 combines with J gene TRBJ1-1; D is ambiguous. Looked up from germline, CDR1 is GTSNPN and CDR2 is SVGIG (reference sequence). The CDR3 sequence is 13 residues long. V was shortened by 0 bases and J by 3 bases, with 8 bases between the two germline ends. The chain's CDR3 is CAWSVSGYTEAFF. The CDR3 DNA is TGTGCCTGGAGTGTAAGCGGATACACTGAAGCTTTCTTT.

V gene TRBV2 combines with J gene TRBJ2-2; 14 bases are a match to TRBD2. The V and J ends lost 4 bases and 5 bases, in that order; junction bases with no gene match: 0. This CDR3 spans 15 amino acids. Germline CDR1 is SNHLY and CDR2 is FYNNEI. The CDR3 spells CASSGTSGGTGELFF. CDR3 DNA: TGTGCCAGCAGTGGGACTAGCGGGGGGACCGGGGAGCTGTTTTTT.

The chain links TRBV6-5 to TRBJ1-1; D is possibly TRBD1 (6 bases). In germline, CDR1 is MNHEY, CDR2 SVGAGI. Deletions cut 2 bases from V and 4 bases from J, with 11 bases between. The CDR3 is 14 amino acids. CDR3 amino acids: CASSYQGYGTEAFF. CDR3 DNA sequence: TGTGCCAGCAGTTACCAGGGGTACGGCACTGAAGCTTTCTTT.

The chain has TRBV28 and TRBJ1-2, with a tentative D call TRBD1 (6 bases). V lost 5 bases and J 4 bases, leaving 17 bases between the germline ends. The CDR3 covers 15 residues. Looked up from germline, CDR1 is MDHEN and CDR2 is SYDVKM. CDR3 in DNA: TGTGCCAGCAGTCGGACAGTCCTCCGTCTCTATGGCTACACCTTC. It translates to CASSRTVLRLYGYTF.

The rearrangement uses TRBV25-1 and TRBJ2-1; D ambiguous. V lost 2 bases, J lost 4 bases, and 3 bases lay in between. The length of the CDR3 is 12 residues. CDR1 is MGHDK and CDR2 is SYGVNS in the germline V gene. As DNA, the CDR3 is TGTGCCAGCAGTGAACCGTACAATGAGCAGTTCTTC. Its translation: CASSEPYNEQFF.

The chain carries TRBV2 and TRBJ1-1, with D perhaps TRBD1 (5 bases). Germline values: CDR1 SNHLY, CDR2 FYNNEI. This CDR3 contains 14 residues. V was cut by 6 bases and J by 1 base, with 12 bases left in between. CDR3 amino acids: CASRSGLGNTEAFF. The CDR3 DNA sequence: TGTGCCAGCAGATCGGGACTCGGGAACACTGAAGCTTTCTTT.

This chain uses TRBV29-1 with TRBJ2-7, with TRBD1 matching 9 bases. J was trimmed by 1 base and V by 4 bases; bases with no gene match: 2. Germline loops: CDR1 SQVTM, CDR2 ANQGSEA. CDR3 length: 13 amino acids. This CDR3 is CSVVGQGSYEQYF. For the CDR3, the DNA is TGCAGCGTTGTCGGACAGGGGTCCTACGAGCAGTACTTC.

V is TRBV10-3 and J is TRBJ1-1; TRBD1 matches 8 bases. The junction had 4 bases not matched to a gene; V was cut back by 3 bases and J by 1 base. The CDR3 spans 15 residues. Germline V gives CDR1 ENHRY, CDR2 SYGVKD. The CDR3: CAISDKQGANTEAFF. CDR3 coding DNA: TGTGCCATCAGTGACAAGCAGGGGGCGAACACTGAAGCTTTCTTT.

The table lists this clone with a few counts. J is TRBJ2-5 and V is TRBV18; no definite D call. V lost 2 bases, J lost 3 bases, and 7 bases lay in between. This CDR3 comprises 13 residues. Germline V lookup: CDR1 KGHSH, CDR2 LQKENI. The CDR3 bases are TGTGCCAGCTCACCATCCTCAGAAGAGACCCAGTACTTC. Translated: CASSPSSEETQYF.

V gene TRBV7-2 combines with J gene TRBJ2-7; 9 nucleotides agree with TRBD1. This CDR3 is 14 amino acids long. Germline assignment: CDR1 SGHTA and CDR2 FQGNSA. The junction had 9 bases not matched to a gene; V was cut back by 6 bases and J by 6 bases. The CDR3 reads CASRPGQGASEQYF. CDR3 bases: TGTGCCAGCAGACCGGGACAGGGTGCCAGCGAGCAGTACTTC.

The chain carries TRBV2 and TRBJ1-5; TRBD1 matches at 10 bases. With 7 bases clipped from V and 6 bases from J, the junction kept 6 bases outside the gene matches. Per germline, CDR1 SNHLY and CDR2 FYNNEI. This CDR3 has 14 amino acids. CDR3 sequence (DNA): TGTGCCAGCACGGGACAGGGGAAGATTCAGCCCCAGCATTTT. Amino acid sequence: CASTGQGKIQPQHF.

The CDR3 loop is CAWGQGANYGYTF. CDR3 bases: TGTGCCTGGGGACAGGGGGCAAACTATGGCTACACCTTC. The chain carries TRBV30 and TRBJ1-2; 11 nucleotides line up with TRBD1. Germline V CDR1 and CDR2: GTSNPN, SVGIG (reference sequence). This CDR3 comprises 13 residues. With V trimmed by 5 bases and J by 2 bases, 1 base remained unmatched. The full variable domain, rest sourced from reference TRBV30 and TRBJ1-2, is SQTIHQWPATLVQPVGSPLSLECTVEGTSNPNLYWYRQAAGRGLQLLFYSVGIGQISSEVPQNLSASRPQDRQFILSSKKLLLSDSGFYLCAWGQGANYGYTFGSGTRLTVV.

This chain connects TRBV6-5 to TRBJ1-2; D remains ambiguous. The V end was cut by 0 bases, the J end by 1 base, with 12 bases between. Per germline, CDR1 MNHEY and CDR2 SVGAGI. The CDR3 is made up of 16 amino acids. CDR3 protein: CASSYSKSPGNYGYTF. The CDR3 DNA is TGTGCCAGCAGTTACTCGAAAAGTCCGGGTAACTATGGCTACACCTTC.

The J gene is TRBJ1-2, the V gene TRBV6-2 or TRBV6-3, with unresolved D. Trimming cost V 5 bases and J 0 bases, with 10 bases left between them. The V gene's germline CDR1 is MNHEY and CDR2 SVGEGT. The CDR3 consists of 14 residues. As DNA, the CDR3 is TGTGCCAGCAGTCGGGAAGGGACTAACTATGGCTACACCTTC. It translates to CASSREGTNYGYTF.

The V gene is TRBV3-1 (or the pseudogene TRBV3-2), the J gene TRBJ1-6; no clear D. This CDR3 has 14 residues. CDR1 is LGHDT, CDR2 YNNKEL, per germline (reference sequence). V was shortened by 5 bases and J by 3 bases, with 8 bases between the two germline ends. The CDR3 DNA reads as TGTGCCAGCAGCTTACAGTACTATAATTCACCCCTCCACTTT. Its protein is CASSLQYYNSPLHF.

This chain links TRBV6-4 with TRBJ1-6; no clear D gene. The V gene lost 2 bases and the J gene lost 6 bases, with 11 bases spanning the gap. Germline values: CDR1 MRHNA, CDR2 SNTAGT. The CDR3 sequence is 15 residues long. The CDR3 reads CASSDGQSFNSPLHF. As DNA, the CDR3 is TGTGCCAGCAGTGACGGGCAGAGCTTTAATTCACCCCTCCACTTT.

This rearrangement joins TRBV30 to TRBJ1-2, with 9 bases that match TRBD1. Trimming cost V 5 bases and J 6 bases; bases outside gene matches: 7. Per germline, CDR1 GTSNPN and CDR2 SVGIG (reference sequence). The length of the CDR3 is 13 residues. The CDR3 nucleotides read TGTGCCTGGGCGGCACGGACAGGGGATGGCTACACCTTC. Its translation is CAWAARTGDGYTF.